These 28 T cell receptor beta chains share one sample of origin, sequenced in a study of post-analysis software for immune sequencing data. Incorporated into the TCR beta cDNA libraries were unique molecular identifiers, which served to reduce PCR and sequencing biases. TCRdb recomputed calls from the PCR reads with MiXCR, one row per CDR3 protein. Among approximately 460,000 distinct CDR3 sequences listed, under 55% were seen once. Which antigens these TCRs recognize remains unknown. Study observations and caveats: Four or five TRBV segments (TRBV5-6, TRBV5-1 and TRBV20-1 among them) occurred more frequently in patients than in controls.

Sequencing was carried out using blood. Receptors originate from a girl aged 5-17 years with multiple sclerosis.

V and J are TRBV11-2 and TRBJ2-5, with TRBD1 as a possible D gene (5 bases). This CDR3 has 14 residues. With 5 bases removed from V and 1 base from J, the gap between germline ends came to 11 bases. Germline V gene data show CDR1 as SGHAT and CDR2 as FQNNGV. The DNA of the CDR3 is TGTGCCAGCAGCCCTGACAGACTCCAAGAGACCCAGTACTTC. Translated: CASSPDRLQETQYF.

CDR3 residues: CATSRDIQGADTQYF. CDR3 sequence (DNA): TGTGCCACCAGCAGAGATATCCAAGGAGCAGATACGCAGTATTTT. This chain uses TRBV15 with TRBJ2-3, with D unclear. Germline V CDR1 and CDR2: LNHNV, YYDKDF (reference sequence). CDR3 length equals 15 residues. The germline V and J ends were trimmed by 0 bases and 4 bases, with 11 bases remaining between them.

This chain links TRBV25-1 with TRBJ2-3, with TRBD2 identical over 9 bases. CDR1 and CDR2 (germline): MGHDK, SYGVNS. CDR3 length: 15 residues. The trim removed 7 bases at V and 6 bases at J, leaving 11 bases unmatched. In DNA form, the CDR3 reads TGTGCCAGCAATCTATTAGCGGGAGATTGGGATACGCAGTATTTT. Protein: CASNLLAGDWDTQYF.

The chain joins TRBV7-9 to TRBJ1-1, with D unresolved. This CDR3 spans 14 amino acids. From germline, CDR1 is SEHNR and CDR2 FQNEAQ (reference sequence). Deletions cut 7 bases from V and 3 bases from J, with 15 bases between. CDR3 loop: CASTAEGGHTEAFF. The CDR3 DNA follows: TGTGCCAGCACTGCTGAGGGCGGCCACACTGAAGCTTTCTTT.

This clonotype has only a few counts. The chain uses TRBV6-5 and TRBJ1-1, with no clear D. CDR3 length: 16 residues. The V end lost 2 bases, the J end lost 1 base, and 14 bases lay between the germline ends. The germline V gene encodes CDR1 MNHEY and CDR2 SVGAGI. CDR3 in amino acids: CASSYRRRPGNTEAFF. In nucleotides, the CDR3 is TGTGCCAGCAGTTACCGACGTCGGCCGGGGAACACTGAAGCTTTCTTT.

The chain combines TRBV27 with TRBJ1-3, with 9 bases aligning to TRBD1. This CDR3 is built from 15 residues. CDR1 and CDR2 from the germline V gene are MNHEY and SMNVEV (reference sequence). V trimming: 6 bases; J trimming: 2 bases; junction bases outside the gene matches: 5. The CDR3 reads CASSVTGGAGNTIYF. CDR3 nucleotides: TGTGCCAGCAGCGTAACAGGGGGCGCTGGAAACACCATATATTTT.

This clonotype was counted between two and nine times. The chain links TRBV6-2 or TRBV6-3 to TRBJ2-4; 7 bases fit TRBD1. Germline V lookup: CDR1 MNHEY, CDR2 SVGEGT. V shed 5 bases and J 5 bases; nucleotides not matched to a gene: 9. The CDR3 is made up of 15 amino acids. CDR3: CASSITGDGQNIQYF. The DNA for the CDR3 is TGTGCCAGCAGTATAACAGGGGATGGTCAAAACATTCAGTACTTC.

The chain carries TRBV6-2 or TRBV6-3 and TRBJ1-1, with unresolved D. CDR1 is MNHEY and CDR2 is SVGEGT in the germline V gene. Trimming took 2 bases from V and 0 from J, leaving 10 bases between them. This CDR3 spans 15 amino acids. CDR3 sequence (DNA): TGTGCCAGCAGTTACCGCCGGCGTATGAACACTGAAGCTTTCTTT. Residues: CASSYRRRMNTEAFF.

This clonotype was seen a few times. V and J are TRBV20-1 and TRBJ2-5, with D possibly matching TRBD1 (6 bases). The J call may be incorrect, as the DNA end agrees better with TRBJ2-7. The CDR3 is made up of 15 amino acids. The germline gives CDR1 DFQATT, CDR2 SNEGSKA (reference sequence). This chain's CDR3 is CSARDQGQGVYEQYF. CDR3 sequence (DNA): TGCAGTGCTAGAGATCAGGGGCAGGGAGTCTACGAGCAGTACTTC.

This clonotype was seen a single time. The chain joins TRBV28 to TRBJ2-5; 7 positions agree with TRBD2. The J call is uncertain, as TRBJ2-7 better fits the DNA end. Per germline, CDR1 MDHEN and CDR2 SYDVKM. This CDR3 has 13 residues. DNA of the CDR3: TGTGCCAGCAGTGGGGGGGATCGGGACGAGCAGTACTTC. Amino acid sequence: CASSGGDRDEQYF.

The chain uses TRBV5-1 and TRBJ2-1; D ambiguous. Germline V gene sequence: CDR1 SGHRS, CDR2 YFSETQ. The V gene lost 0 bases and the J gene lost 6 bases, with 19 bases spanning the gap. The CDR3 has 17 residues. The CDR3 protein is CASSLGGLRGPSNEQFF. As DNA, the CDR3 is TGCGCCAGCAGCTTGGGTGGGCTCCGCGGCCCTTCCAATGAGCAGTTCTTC.

This chain connects TRBV12-3 or TRBV12-4 to TRBJ1-4; D unclear. V lost 7 bases, J lost 0 bases, and 12 bases lay in between. The CDR3 has 15 residues. CDR3 in amino acids: CASTRSSSTNEKLFF. CDR3 coding DNA: TGTGCCAGCACCCGAAGTTCATCAACTAATGAAAAACTGTTTTTT.

V gene TRBV29-1 combines with J gene TRBJ2-4, with D uncertain. The germline CDR1 and CDR2 sequences are SQVTM and ANQGSEA. Between the trimmed V and J ends, which lost 1 base and 7 bases, there was a span of 8 bases. The CDR3 contains 12 residues. The CDR3 region is CSVEASGNIQYF. The CDR3 bases are TGCAGCGTTGAAGCTTCCGGTAACATTCAGTACTTC.

This clonotype is a singleton in its sample. The chain joins TRBV4-1 to TRBJ2-3; 14 nucleotides agree with TRBD2. The V gene end was trimmed by 1 base and the J gene end by 4 bases; junction bases not matched to a gene: 1. The CDR3 covers 16 residues. Germline CDR1 MGHRA, CDR2 YSYEKL. The CDR3 loop is CASSQGGLAGADTQYF. CDR3 DNA sequence: TGCGCCAGCAGCCAAGGGGGACTAGCGGGAGCAGATACGCAGTATTTT.

A note on this clonotype: Relative to the germline gene, one junction end is altered; a read error may explain this. V and J are TRBV20-1 and TRBJ2-2, with 13 bases lining up with TRBD2. CDR1 and CDR2 (germline): DFQATT, SNEGSKA (reference sequence). The CDR3 is 15 residues long. In nucleotides, the CDR3 is TGCAGTGCGAGAGCACTAGCGGGAGGGTCCGGGGAGCTGTTTTTT. Protein: CSARALAGGSGELFF.

The chain joins TRBV6-2 or TRBV6-3 to TRBJ1-4; TRBD1 agrees at 9 bases. Unmatched junction bases numbered 8, after V lost 7 bases and J lost 2 bases. In germline, CDR1 is MNHEY, CDR2 SVGEGT. The CDR3 sequence is 16 residues long. CDR3 DNA: TGTGCCAGCACCCGGGACAGGGAGATGACTAATGAAAAACTGTTTTTT. This sequence encodes CASTRDREMTNEKLFF.

This chain uses TRBV3-1 with TRBJ1-1, with 9 bases aligning to TRBD1. Germline V CDR1 and CDR2: LGHDT, YNNKEL (reference sequence). J gave up 1 base and V 2 bases, and 5 bases lay outside the gene matches. This CDR3 is 16 amino acids long. CDR3 nucleotide sequence: TGTGCCAGCAGCCAAAGGGGGACAGGGTCGAACACTGAAGCTTTCTTT. Its protein product is CASSQRGTGSNTEAFF.

The chain links TRBV7-3 to TRBJ2-1, with 10 bases aligning to TRBD2. The DNA matches TRBJ2-7 better at its end, which makes the J call doubtful. The germline gives CDR1 SGHTA, CDR2 FQGTGA. CDR3 length: 16 amino acids. CDR3 amino acids: CASSLLAGVSYNEQYF. The DNA for the CDR3 is TGTGCCAGCAGCTTACTAGCGGGGGTCTCCTACAATGAGCAGTACTTC.

V is TRBV7-6 and J is TRBJ2-7, with 12 bases lining up with TRBD2. Per the germline V gene, CDR1 is SGHVS and CDR2 is FNYEAQ. V gave up 5 bases and J gave up 3 bases; unmatched junction bases: 8. CDR3 size: 16 residues. CDR3 sequence reads: CASSNRTSGTFYEQYF. The CDR3 nucleotides are TGTGCCAGCAGCAACAGGACTAGCGGGACCTTCTACGAGCAGTACTTC.

The rearrangement joins TRBV28 to TRBJ1-2, with a weak D call TRBD1 (5 bases). This CDR3 is built from 14 residues. Germline V gene sequence: CDR1 MDHEN, CDR2 SYDVKM. V was shortened by 4 bases and J by 7 bases, with 16 bases between the two germline ends. CDR3 bases: TGTGCCAGCAGTTCCGGGTGGGGGATCGGTGGCTACACCTTC. This sequence encodes CASSSGWGIGGYTF.

The chain has TRBV27 and TRBJ1-2, with 7 bases that match TRBD1. CDR3 length: 16 amino acids. Per the germline V gene, CDR1 is MNHEY and CDR2 is SMNVEV (reference sequence). Trimming cost V 5 bases and J 1 base; bases outside gene matches: 10. CDR3 nucleotides: TGTGCCAGCAGTCGACGGACAGGAACACTTAACTATGGCTACACCTTC. Its translation: CASSRRTGTLNYGYTF.

V and J are TRBV4-1 and TRBJ2-2; D unresolved. The CDR3 is 17 residues long. V lost 2 bases and J lost 6, with 19 bases in between. The V gene's germline CDR1 is MGHRA and CDR2 YSYEKL. The chain's CDR3 is CASSQKPALDVSGELFF. In DNA, the CDR3 is TGCGCCAGCAGCCAAAAACCAGCATTAGATGTATCCGGGGAGCTGTTTTTT.

This clonotype was detected only a few times. The chain uses TRBV28 and TRBJ1-5; 8 bases are a match to TRBD1. Trimming at V came to 6 bases and at J to 7 bases, leaving 8 bases not matched to a gene. The CDR3 covers 14 residues. The V gene's germline CDR1 is MDHEN and CDR2 SYDVKM. CDR3 bases: TGTGCCAGCAGAGGCGACAGGGGTAGACAGCCCCAGCATTTT. Protein sequence: CASRGDRGRQPQHF.

This chain joins TRBV5-1 and TRBJ2-1, with 8 positions matching TRBD1. The trim removed 6 bases at V and 4 bases at J, leaving 15 bases unmatched. This CDR3 has 17 residues. Germline CDR1 SGHRS, CDR2 YFSETQ. The CDR3 is CASKVQPQGVDYNEQFF. CDR3 DNA: TGCGCCAGCAAGGTCCAACCACAGGGGGTTGATTACAATGAGCAGTTCTTC. Full variable domain (missing parts from reference TRBV5-1 and TRBJ2-1): KAGVTQTPRYLIKTRGQQVTLSCSPISGHRSVSWYQQTPGQGLQFLFEYFSETQRNKGNFPGRFSGRQFSNSRSEMNVSTLELGDSALYLCASKVQPQGVDYNEQFFGPGTRLTVL.

The chain couples TRBV5-1 to TRBJ2-1, with no clear D. Germline V gene data show CDR1 as SGHRS and CDR2 as YFSETQ. The CDR3 contains 15 residues. Trimming stripped 4 bases from V and 5 bases from J, with 16 bases between. In nucleotides, the CDR3 is TGCGCCAGCAGCATGGACGGGCGGAGAGACAATGAGCAGTTCTTC. Protein: CASSMDGRRDNEQFF.

V usage is TRBV6-4 and J usage is TRBJ1-2; 7 bases are shared with TRBD1. This CDR3 comprises 13 residues. J gave up 8 bases and V 5 bases, and 8 bases lay outside the gene matches. Per the germline V gene, CDR1 is MRHNA and CDR2 is SNTAGT. The CDR3 here is CASSTWTGRGYTF. CDR3 bases: TGTGCCAGCAGTACTTGGACAGGTCGGGGCTACACCTTC.

This chain connects TRBV5-1 to TRBJ2-1; possible D gene TRBD1, 5 bases. The CDR3 loop spans 15 amino acids. Deletions cut 0 bases from V and 5 bases from J, with 12 bases between. Germline CDR1 is SGHRS and CDR2 is YFSETQ. This chain's CDR3 is CASSLEGVADNEQFF. CDR3 coding DNA: TGCGCCAGCAGCTTGGAAGGGGTTGCAGACAATGAGCAGTTCTTC.

The rearrangement links TRBV24-1 to TRBJ2-1; TRBD2 matches at 10 bases. Germline assignment: CDR1 KGHDR and CDR2 SFDVKD. V was pared by 5 bases and J by 1 base, with 4 bases of the junction left unmatched. The CDR3 is 16 residues long. The CDR3 loop reads CATSAGLAESYNEQFF. The CDR3 nucleotides read TGTGCCACCAGTGCTGGACTAGCGGAGTCCTACAATGAGCAGTTCTTC.